The present T cell receptor beta chain was sequenced within a study of blood T cells in healthy people across ages. Primed by a sample-barcoded 5' primer and a J-beta primer mix, a second PCR proceeded for about 7 to 11 cycles. One entry per CDR3 protein results from TCRdb running MiXCR on the 5' RACE reads. This table holds 1.8 million or so distinct CDR3 sequences, roughly two fifths found once. There are 19 residues in the CDR3. The germline V and J ends were trimmed by 1 base and 0 bases, with 20 bases remaining between them. Germline CDR1 is MDHEN and CDR2 is SYDVKM. Per individual sample, total RNA of at least 6 micrograms was extracted.

The chain links TRBV28 to TRBJ2-3; D possibly corresponds to TRBD2 (5 bases). This clonotype was obtained from a human donor in good health. The sequencing sample was made of blood. The CDR3 bases are TGTGCCAGCAGTTTATCCCTCCGGTCGAGCGGAACTAGCACAGATACGCAGTATTTT. Encoded protein: CASSLSLRSSGTSTDTQYF.